A single sample is the source of the 3 T cell receptor beta chains below, sequenced in a study of blood T cell repertoires in COVID-19. The assay was immunoSEQ multiplex PCR, and TCRdb's table has in-frame clones only and misses some. The table includes 140,000 to 150,000 clones, 65% to 85% detected once. The sample comprised peripheral blood. The source of these receptors is a woman aged 55 to 70 with acute or convalescent COVID-19.

The V gene is TRBV30, the J gene TRBJ1-6, with TRBD1 matching 10 bases. From germline, CDR1 is GTSNPN and CDR2 SVGIG (reference sequence). This CDR3 spans 16 amino acids. Trimming took 1 base from V and 14 from J; bases not matched to a gene: 14. The CDR3 DNA sequence: TGTGCCTGGAGTGCAGATCGGGACAGGGGTGCTGGTACCCTCCACTTT. The encoded protein is CAWSADRDRGAGTLHF.

This clone was seen only a few times. The genes are TRBV12-3 or TRBV12-4 and TRBJ1-2, with D uncertain. V lost 8 bases to trimming and J lost 12 bases, with 7 bases between them. This CDR3 spans 8 amino acids. CDR3 DNA: TGTGCCAGCGAGAGGGACACCTTC. Amino acids: CASERDTF.

This clone occurred a few times. The chain combines TRBV3-1 (or the pseudogene TRBV3-2) with TRBJ2-2, with TRBD2 identical over 12 bases. Germline V gene data show CDR1 as LGHDT and CDR2 as YNNKEL (reference sequence). This CDR3 has 21 residues. The trim removed 0 bases at V and 6 bases at J, leaving 17 bases unmatched. The CDR3 DNA follows: TGTGCCAGCAGCCAAGATCTCGTGACTAGCGGGAGAAGCGACCACTCCGGGGAGCTGTTTTTT. It specifies CASSQDLVTSGRSDHSGELFF.